What follows are 16 T cell receptor beta chains derived from one specimen sequenced in a study of blood T cells in healthy people across ages (dated by TCRdb to between 2014 and 2016). Library construction relied on 5' RACE. The reads were generated on an Illumina HiSeq 2500. The second PCR ran for roughly 7 to 11 cycles and used a J-beta primer mix along with a sample-barcoded 5' primer. TCRdb trimmed the raw reads at Q25, called clones with MiXCR and kept productive beta chains. CDR3 protein sequences are deduplicated, and each keeps its most common genes and DNA. This sample is represented by a few hundred thousand distinct CDR3 sequences; 27% of them were singletons. The ten most abundant clones make up about 30% of the sample. Sequenced: blood. The receptors were sampled from a woman between 70 and 85 years old in good health.

This chain links TRBV6-5 with TRBJ2-1; possibly TRBD1 for D (6 bases). This CDR3 region has 15 residues. CDR1 is MNHEY, CDR2 SVGAGI, per germline. Trimming cost V 3 bases and J 0 bases, with 9 bases left between them. The CDR3 coding sequence is TGTGCCAGCAGTTATAACAGGGACTCCTACAATGAGCAGTTCTTC. Its protein product is CASSYNRDSYNEQFF.

This clonotype was seen only a few times. The genes are TRBV28 and TRBJ2-6; perhaps TRBD1 as D (5 bases). The V gene's germline CDR1 is MDHEN and CDR2 SYDVKM. The germline V and J ends were trimmed by 4 bases and 0 bases, with 19 bases remaining between them. CDR3 size: 19 residues. The CDR3 reads CASSSGMGRPGSGANVLTF. The CDR3 DNA is TGTGCCAGCAGTTCGGGTATGGGGCGTCCGGGCTCTGGGGCCAACGTCCTGACTTTC.

This clonotype was detected a few times. The chain links TRBV20-1 to TRBJ2-5; D unclear. The closer fit of TRBJ2-1 to the DNA end suggests the J call may be wrong. Germline V gives CDR1 DFQATT, CDR2 SNEGSKA (reference sequence). The CDR3 has 13 residues. The CDR3 here is CSARSNTYNEQFF. In nucleotides, the CDR3 is TGCAGTGCTAGAAGCAACACTTACAATGAGCAGTTCTTC.

The V gene is TRBV28, the J gene TRBJ2-3, with 12 bases aligning to TRBD1. Unmatched junction bases numbered 9, after V lost 6 bases and J lost 5 bases. CDR3 length: 16 residues. CDR1 and CDR2 from the germline V gene are MDHEN and SYDVKM. CDR3 protein: CASSKPGQGAGDTQYF. The CDR3 DNA reads TGTGCCAGCAGCAAACCGGGACAGGGGGCGGGAGATACGCAGTATTTT. Variable domain in full (rest from reference TRBV28 and TRBJ2-3): DVKVTQSSRYLVKRTGEKVFLECVQDMDHENMFWYRQDPGLGLRLIYFSYDVKMKEKGDIPEGYSVSREKKERFSLILESASTNQTSMYLCASSKPGQGAGDTQYFGPGTRLTVL.

At least ten counts were recorded for this clonotype. The V gene is TRBV3-1, the J gene TRBJ2-7; no reliable D call. V lost 0 bases, J lost 5 bases, and 2 bases lay in between. The germline V gene has CDR1 LGHDT and CDR2 YNNKEL (reference sequence). CDR3 size: 11 residues. The CDR3 loop reads CASSQDNEQYF. CDR3 nucleotide sequence: TGTGCCAGCAGCCAAGACAACGAGCAGTACTTC.

This clonotype appeared a few times. CDR3 region: CASSHQKLGEQFF. CDR3 sequence (DNA): TGTGCCAGCAGCCATCAAAAGTTGGGAGAGCAGTTCTTC. This chain connects TRBV3-1 to TRBJ2-1; D uncertain. V lost 3 bases and J lost 10, with 13 bases in between. The CDR3 extends over 13 amino acids. CDR1 is LGHDT, CDR2 YNNKEL, per germline (reference sequence).

CDR3 DNA sequence: TGCAGTGCACTCCCGGACAGGATGAACACTGAAGCTTTCTTT. Its protein product is CSALPDRMNTEAFF. The chain is built from TRBV20-1 and TRBJ1-1, with 7 bases matching TRBD1. The CDR3 spans 14 residues. J gave up 0 bases and V 6 bases, and 7 bases lay outside the gene matches. Germline V gives CDR1 DFQATT, CDR2 SNEGSKA (reference sequence).

This clonotype was counted ten times or more. The rearrangement joins TRBV4-1 to TRBJ2-1; 7 bases align to TRBD2. V shed 4 bases and J 4 bases; nucleotides not matched to a gene: 4. Germline V CDR1 and CDR2: MGHRA, YSYEKL. CDR3 size: 14 residues. The CDR3 loop is CASSLGLDYNEQFF. CDR3 DNA sequence: TGCGCCAGCAGCCTTGGACTAGATTACAATGAGCAGTTCTTC.

This clonotype was picked up a small number of times. The V and J genes are TRBV7-8 and TRBJ2-3, with D perhaps matching TRBD1 (6 bases). The CDR3 runs to 15 residues. V lost 11 bases to trimming and J lost 3 bases, with 21 bases between them. Germline V lookup: CDR1 SGHVS, CDR2 FQNEAQ. Here the CDR3 DNA reads TGTGCCGTAACACAGGGCCAGTTCAATACAGATACGCAGTATTTT. Amino acids: CAVTQGQFNTDTQYF.

In this sample, this clonotype turned up a few times. The chain uses TRBV4-1 and TRBJ2-6, with 12 bases aligning to TRBD1. Germline V gene lookup returns CDR1 MGHRA and CDR2 YSYEKL. J gave up 2 bases and V 5 bases, and 1 base lay outside the gene matches. The CDR3 loop spans 16 amino acids. The DNA for the CDR3 is TGCGCCAGCAGCGGGACAGGGGGCGCTGGGGCCAACGTCCTGACTTTC. Protein: CASSGTGGAGANVLTF.

The chain joins TRBV6-5 to TRBJ2-5; 8 nucleotides agree with TRBD2. The J call may be incorrect, as the DNA end agrees better with TRBJ2-1. Germline V gene lookup returns CDR1 MNHEY and CDR2 SVGAGI. This CDR3 has 15 residues. CDR3: CASTNRLAGNNEQFF. Here the CDR3 DNA reads TGTGCCAGCACCAATAGGCTAGCGGGTAACAATGAGCAGTTCTTC.

V gene TRBV20-1 combines with J gene TRBJ2-5, with TRBD2 matching over 9 bases. The J call is in doubt because the DNA end fits TRBJ2-7 better. CDR1 is DFQATT and CDR2 is SNEGSKA in the germline V gene (reference sequence). The CDR3 runs to 13 residues. CDR3 protein: CSAPTSGDYEQYF. CDR3 nucleotide sequence: TGCAGTGCCCCGACTAGCGGTGATTACGAGCAGTACTTC.

V gene TRBV5-1 combines with J gene TRBJ1-2; 10 bases are a match to TRBD1. Trimming removed 3 bases from V and 8 bases from J; junction bases left unmatched: 7. Germline CDR1 is SGHRS and CDR2 is YFSETQ. This CDR3 comprises 14 residues. In DNA, the CDR3 is TGCGCCAGCAGCTCCACGACAGGGGGCAACGGCTACACCTTC. This encodes CASSSTTGGNGYTF.

The chain links TRBV28 to TRBJ1-5; TRBD1 matches 7 bases. V lost 3 bases, J lost 7 bases, and 6 bases stayed unmatched. CDR1 and CDR2 from the germline V gene are MDHEN and SYDVKM. There are 14 residues in the CDR3. The CDR3 protein is CASSFSKGAQPQHF. The CDR3 DNA reads TGTGCCAGCAGTTTCAGTAAGGGGGCGCAGCCCCAGCATTTT.

V usage is TRBV7-2 and J usage is TRBJ2-1, with 12 bases fitting TRBD2. The germline CDR1 and CDR2 sequences are SGHTA and FQGNSA. J lost 7 bases, V lost 1 base, and 8 bases had no gene match. This CDR3 contains 17 residues. This CDR3 reads CASSLVASGRAGNEQFF. CDR3 sequence (DNA): TGTGCCAGCAGCTTAGTGGCTAGCGGGAGGGCCGGGAATGAGCAGTTCTTC.

This clonotype was counted only a few times. The chain employs TRBV5-6 and TRBJ2-5; D may be TRBD1 (5 bases). The germline gives CDR1 SGHDT, CDR2 YYEEEE. V shed 1 base and J shed 2 bases, with 15 bases lying between them. The CDR3 runs to 16 residues. The DNA of the CDR3 is TGTGCCAGCAGCTTGCTTGGGGCGTCAGGTCAAGAGACCCAGTACTTC. Translated: CASSLLGASGQETQYF.